The 6 T cell receptor beta chains presented below share a single source sample, sequenced in a study of response to subunit inactivated influenza vaccine. TCRdb re-called the RT-PCR reads through MiXCR, storing one row per CDR3 protein. The table shows some 600,000 distinct CDR3 sequences, with approximately 14% occurring only once. The sequencing used PBMCs from blood, collected about 14 days before vaccination. The receptors here all came from a man aged 50 or older who received an inactivated influenza vaccine.

This clonotype was seen only a few times. V is TRBV6-5 and J is TRBJ2-4; D is undetermined. Germline V gene lookup returns CDR1 MNHEY and CDR2 SVGAGI. Trimming removed 2 bases from V and 0 bases from J, with 5 bases in between. The CDR3 has 14 amino acids. This CDR3 reads CASSYGRAKNIQYF. The CDR3 nucleotides are TGTGCCAGCAGTTACGGAAGAGCCAAAAACATTCAGTACTTC.

This clonotype appeared a few times. The genes are TRBV6-5 and TRBJ2-7; 10 positions match TRBD2. Germline CDR1 MNHEY, CDR2 SVGAGI. V shed 0 bases, J shed 6 bases, and the junction held 5 bases outside the gene matches. The length of the CDR3 is 15 residues. CDR3 sequence reads: CASSYSRLAGAEQYF. Here the CDR3 DNA reads TGTGCCAGCAGTTACTCGCGGCTAGCGGGAGCCGAGCAGTACTTC.

This clonotype was counted only a few times. The chain couples TRBV28 to TRBJ2-3, with no clear D. The CDR3 length is 14 residues. V was clipped by 5 bases and J by 4 bases, with 13 bases between them. Germline CDR1 reads MDHEN; CDR2 reads SYDVKM. The DNA for the CDR3 is TGTGCCAGCAGTCTGAGGTCGGGTGCAGATACGCAGTATTTT. Its translation is CASSLRSGADTQYF.

The gene calls are TRBV7-2 and TRBJ1-5, with TRBD1 matching 8 bases. The CDR3 extends over 16 amino acids. Trimming removed 3 bases from V and 6 bases from J; junction bases left unmatched: 10. The V gene's germline CDR1 is SGHTA and CDR2 FQGNSA. CDR3 protein: CASSLGQGAFSQPQHF. CDR3 DNA sequence: TGTGCCAGCAGCTTGGGGCAGGGGGCGTTTAGTCAGCCCCAGCATTTT.

The rearrangement uses TRBV6-2 or TRBV6-3 and TRBJ2-5; TRBD2 agrees at 10 bases. This CDR3 region has 15 residues. Germline assignment: CDR1 MNHEY and CDR2 SVGEGT. V was pared by 6 bases and J by 2 bases, with 6 bases of the junction left unmatched. The CDR3 DNA reads as TGTGCCAGCAGACCCAGCGGGGGGGGGCAAGAGACCCAGTACTTC. This codes for CASRPSGGGQETQYF.

This clonotype occurred a few times. The rearrangement joins TRBV14 to TRBJ2-1; TRBD2 might be the D (6 bases). The germline CDR1 and CDR2 sequences are SGHDN and FVKESK. The CDR3 is made up of 17 amino acids. Trimming took off 2 bases at V and 4 bases at J, with 18 bases between the two ends. CDR3 nucleotides: TGTGCCAGCAGCCAAAGTCATGGGCGGGGAGTATACAATGAGCAGTTCTTC. Residues: CASSQSHGRGVYNEQFF.